The clone carrying this TCR beta chain was found a few times. The CDR3 runs 16 residues. Germline lookup yields CDR1 DFQATT and CDR2 SNEGSKA (reference sequence). Germline trimming cut 2 bases from V and 2 bases from J; bases unmatched to any gene: 3. The data were obtained in a study of T-cell memory formation after mild COVID-19. The authors produced TCR alpha and TCR beta cDNA libraries with sample barcodes and UMIs by 5'RACE using constant-segment primers. TCRdb used MiXCR to reprocess the 5' RACE reads, holding one entry per CDR3 protein. This repertoire shows 350,000 to 400,000 distinct CDR3 sequences, under 25% found once; its top ten account for approximately 12%.

The J gene is TRBJ2-1, the V gene TRBV20-1, with 13 bases aligning to TRBD2. The origin of this receptor is an adult woman who had mild COVID-19 (a few samples of this study predate the infection). Cell type and time point are not known. The sequencing input was PBMCs or a T cell subset sorted from them (not recorded which). The CDR3 DNA follows: TGCAGTGCTAGACGTACTAGCGGGGGGGCCTACAATGAGCAGTTCTTC. It is translated as CSARRTSGGAYNEQFF.